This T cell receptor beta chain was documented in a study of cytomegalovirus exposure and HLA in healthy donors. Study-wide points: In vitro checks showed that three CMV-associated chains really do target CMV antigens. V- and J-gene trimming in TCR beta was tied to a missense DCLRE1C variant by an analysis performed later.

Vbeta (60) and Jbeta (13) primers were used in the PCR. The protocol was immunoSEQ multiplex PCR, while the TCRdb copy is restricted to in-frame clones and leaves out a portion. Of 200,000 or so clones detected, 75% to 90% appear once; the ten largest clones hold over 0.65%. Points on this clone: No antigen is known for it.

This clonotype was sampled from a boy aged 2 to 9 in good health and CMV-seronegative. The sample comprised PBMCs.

The CDR3 sequence is CASRSGGGVVGELFF. The DNA of the CDR3 is TGTGCCAGCAGGTCAGGAGGGGGCGTAGTCGGGGAGCTGTTTTTT. This chain connects TRBV6-6 to TRBJ2-2; weak D call: TRBD1 (7 bases). Germline loops: CDR1 MNHNY, CDR2 SVGAGI (reference sequence). With 6 bases removed from V and 7 bases from J, the gap between germline ends came to 18 bases. This CDR3 comprises 15 residues.